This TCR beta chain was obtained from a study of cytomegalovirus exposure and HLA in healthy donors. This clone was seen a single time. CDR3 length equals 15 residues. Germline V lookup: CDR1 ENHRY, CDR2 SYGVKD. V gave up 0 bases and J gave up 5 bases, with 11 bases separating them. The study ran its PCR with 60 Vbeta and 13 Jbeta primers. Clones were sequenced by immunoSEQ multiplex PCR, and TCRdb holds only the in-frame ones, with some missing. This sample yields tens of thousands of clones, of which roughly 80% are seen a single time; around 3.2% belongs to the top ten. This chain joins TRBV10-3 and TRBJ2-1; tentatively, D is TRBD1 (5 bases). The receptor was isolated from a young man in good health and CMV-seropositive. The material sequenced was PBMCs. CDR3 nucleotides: TGTGCCATCAGTGAGTCTTTGACAGCGAACAATGAGCAGTTCTTC. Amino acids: CAISESLTANNEQFF.